Listed below are T cell receptor beta chains from one sample, sequenced in a study of post-analysis software for immune sequencing data. MiXCR was run by TCRdb on the PCR reads, yielding one entry per CDR3 protein. The data show over 150,000 distinct CDR3 sequences, 30% seen once. Sequencing was carried out using blood. The receptor set was obtained from a girl aged 5-17 years with multiple sclerosis. Each CDR3 is given with its conserved first and last residue. The D gene is left open where the match is weak. Some rows mark clone size as missing; the rest say once, few, many or name a class of expanded clone.

CDR3 protein | CDR3 DNA | V gene | clone size | D gene | J gene
CASNLQGTGELFF | TGTGCCAGCAATCTACAGGGCACCGGGGAGCTGTTTTTT | TRBV6-5 | few | - | TRBJ2-2
CATSTPSSNIQYF | TGTGCCACCAGCACTCCAAGTTCAAACATTCAGTACTTC | TRBV6-5 | many | - | TRBJ2-4
CASSQGQGGLASTYEQYF | TGTGCCAGCAGCCAAGGACAGGGGGGACTAGCGAGTACCTACGAGCAGTACTTC | TRBV3-1 | - | - | TRBJ2-7
CASSEGRIRSSYEQYF | TGTGCCAGCAGTGAGGGGAGAATCAGAAGCTCCTACGAGCAGTACTTC | TRBV2 | many | - | TRBJ2-7
CATSRDTQGPYEQYF | TGTGCCACCAGCAGAGATACTCAAGGTCCCTACGAGCAGTACTTC | TRBV15 | many | - | TRBJ2-7
CAPTTLGSGELYNEQFF | TGTGCCCCTACTACCCTGGGGTCCGGGGAGTTATACAATGAGCAGTTCTTC | TRBV10-3 | - | - | TRBJ2-1
CASSLNGKDTQYF | TGCGCCAGCAGCTTGAATGGGAAAGATACGCAGTATTTT | TRBV5-1 | many | - | TRBJ2-3
CATFPPGTGEETQYF | TGTGCCACCTTCCCCCCAGGGACAGGGGAAGAGACCCAGTACTTC | TRBV28 | many | TRBD1 | TRBJ2-5
CASRSPGQSYGYTF | TGTGCCAGTAGGAGCCCCGGACAAAGCTATGGCTACACCTTC | TRBV19 | - | - | TRBJ1-2
CASRLPEGELFF | TGCGCCAGCAGACTGCCCGAGGGGGAGCTGTTTTTT | TRBV5-1 | - | - | TRBJ2-2
CVSSFTDGKNTEAFF | TGTGTCAGCAGCTTCACGGACGGAAAGAACACTGAAGCTTTCTTT | TRBV7-2 | - | - | TRBJ1-1
CASNLYTETFF | TGTGCCAGCAACTTGTACACTGAAACTTTCTTT | TRBV12-3/TRBV12-4 | - | - | TRBJ1-1
CASSLESGNSPLHF | TGTGCCAGCAGCTTAGAAAGCGGCAATTCACCCCTCCACTTT | TRBV7-2 | - | - | TRBJ1-6
CASNFGDRESYEQYF | TGTGCCAGCAACTTTGGGGACAGGGAATCCTACGAGCAGTACTTC | TRBV7-9 | - | TRBD1 | TRBJ2-7
CASSLGQGANSPLHF | TGTGCCAGCAGTCTAGGACAGGGGGCGAATTCACCCCTCCACTTT | TRBV12-3/TRBV12-4 | few | TRBD1 | TRBJ1-6
CASSLVSGYYNEQFF | TGTGCCAGCAGCTTAGTTTCCGGATATTACAATGAGCAGTTCTTC | TRBV7-9 | once | - | TRBJ2-1
CSAANPGLAYNEQFF | TGCAGTGCTGCAAATCCGGGACTAGCCTACAATGAGCAGTTCTTC | TRBV20-1 | - | TRBD2 | TRBJ2-1